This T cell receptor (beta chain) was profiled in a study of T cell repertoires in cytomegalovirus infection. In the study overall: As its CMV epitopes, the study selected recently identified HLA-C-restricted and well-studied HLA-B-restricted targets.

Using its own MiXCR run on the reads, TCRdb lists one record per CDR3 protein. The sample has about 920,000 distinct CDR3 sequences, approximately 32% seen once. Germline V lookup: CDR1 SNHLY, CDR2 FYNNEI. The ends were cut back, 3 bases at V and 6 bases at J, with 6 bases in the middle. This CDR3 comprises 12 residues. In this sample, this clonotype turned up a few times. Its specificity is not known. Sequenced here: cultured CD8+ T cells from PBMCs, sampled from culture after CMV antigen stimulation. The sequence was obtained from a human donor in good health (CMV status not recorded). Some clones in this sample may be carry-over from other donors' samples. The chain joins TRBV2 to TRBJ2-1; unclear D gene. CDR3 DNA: TGTGCCAGCAGTGATGCGCGCAATGAGCAGTTCTTC. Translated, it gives CASSDARNEQFF.